These 11 T cell receptor beta chains were all obtained from the same sample, sequenced in a study of OX40 agonist ivuxolimab in advanced cancers. Clones were sequenced by immunoSEQ multiplex PCR, and TCRdb holds only the in-frame ones, with some missing. This sample has around 100,000 clones, with 70% to 90% found just once. The material was CD4+ or CD8+ T cells sorted from blood, obtained in a trial of the OX40 agonist ivuxolimab. All receptors derive from an adult with an advanced solid tumor such as melanoma, head and neck, liver or kidney cancer.

The chain combines TRBV5-4 with TRBJ1-1; D not certain. V was trimmed by 4 bases and J by 0 bases, leaving 10 bases between them. Germline V gene data show CDR1 as SGHNT and CDR2 as YYREEE (reference sequence). CDR3 length: 14 amino acids. The CDR3 region has the DNA TGTGCCAGCAGCGCGGGTGGAGTGAACACTGAAGCTTTCTTT. It yields the protein CASSAGGVNTEAFF.

This CDR3 reads CASSVHRAQPQHF. The CDR3 DNA sequence: TGTGCCAGCAGCGTACACAGGGCTCAGCCCCAGCATTTT. This chain connects TRBV11-2 to TRBJ1-5, with a possible D match to TRBD1 (6 bases). Trimming removed 5 bases from V and 6 bases from J, with 11 bases in between. The CDR3 covers 13 residues. Germline V CDR1 and CDR2: SGHAT, FQNNGV. Drawing the rest from reference TRBV11-2 and TRBJ1-5, the complete variable domain is EAGVAQSPRYKIIEKRQSVAFWCNPISGHATLYWYQQILGQGPKLLIQFQNNGVVDDSQLPKDRFSAERLKGVDSTLKIQPAKLEDSAVYLCASSVHRAQPQHFGDGTRLSIL.

The rearrangement joins TRBV11-2 to TRBJ2-1; 8 bases match TRBD2. This CDR3 region has 15 residues. In germline, CDR1 is SGHAT, CDR2 FQNNGV. Trimming removed 1 base from V and 5 bases from J; junction bases left unmatched: 4. CDR3 amino acids: CASSLAGGPNNEQFF. The CDR3 nucleotides read TGTGCCAGCAGCTTAGCGGGAGGGCCGAACAATGAGCAGTTCTTC.

The chain combines TRBV5-1 with TRBJ1-4, with 7 bases identical to TRBD1. Unmatched junction bases numbered 3, after V lost 1 base and J lost 3 bases. The CDR3 is made up of 15 amino acids. The germline V gene has CDR1 SGHRS and CDR2 YFSETQ. For the CDR3, the DNA is TGCGCCAGCAGCTTGCTGGGACAGCCTAATGAAAAACTGTTTTTT. It encodes CASSLLGQPNEKLFF.

This rearrangement joins TRBV19 to TRBJ2-1; D possibly corresponds to TRBD2 (7 bases). CDR1 LNHDA and CDR2 SQIVND come from the germline V gene (reference sequence). V was trimmed by 3 bases and J by 7 bases, leaving 16 bases between them. This CDR3 contains 15 residues. The CDR3 region has the DNA TGTGCCAGTAGTATGGCGGGGGCCATGGGGAATGAGCAGTTCTTC. Protein: CASSMAGAMGNEQFF.

This clone is a singleton in its sample. The rearrangement uses TRBV10-1 and TRBJ2-3; D gene unclear. Per the germline V gene, CDR1 is WNHNN and CDR2 is SYGVQD (reference sequence). The CDR3 length is 12 residues. Trimming took 3 bases from V and 6 from J, leaving 7 bases between them. The CDR3 loop is CASSDPRDTQYF. The CDR3 DNA sequence: TGCGCCAGCAGTGACCCGCGGGATACGCAGTATTTT.

V and J are TRBV9 and TRBJ1-6, with TRBD1 as a possible D gene (6 bases). The V gene lost 6 bases and the J gene lost 7 bases, with 11 bases spanning the gap. This CDR3 has 13 amino acids. Germline V gives CDR1 SGDLS, CDR2 YYNGEE. CDR3 sequence: CASTRQENSPLHF. The DNA of the CDR3 is TGTGCCAGCACCCGACAGGAAAATTCACCCCTCCACTTT.

This clone was picked up one time. This sequence joins TRBV11-2 and TRBJ2-7; D unresolved. CDR3 size: 14 residues. V shed 1 base and J shed 2 bases, with 9 bases lying between them. CDR1 is SGHAT and CDR2 is FQNNGV in the germline V gene. CDR3: CASSLAPAPYEQYF. The CDR3 DNA reads as TGTGCCAGCAGCTTAGCCCCTGCGCCCTACGAGCAGTACTTC.

This clone was seen a few times. This rearrangement joins TRBV18 to TRBJ2-7; TRBD2 agrees at 9 bases. Per germline, CDR1 KGHSH and CDR2 LQKENI. The V gene end was trimmed by 1 base and the J gene end by 5 bases; junction bases not matched to a gene: 15. This CDR3 comprises 18 residues. CDR3 sequence: CASSPRISGRFGPDEQYF. CDR3 sequence (DNA): TGTGCCAGCTCACCACGGATTAGCGGGAGATTCGGCCCAGACGAGCAGTACTTC. Drawing the rest from reference TRBV18 and TRBJ2-7, the complete variable domain is NAGVMQNPRHLVRRRGQEARLRCSPMKGHSHVYWYRQLPEEGLKFMVYLQKENIIDESGMPKERFSAEFPKEGPSILRIQQVVRGDSAAYFCASSPRISGRFGPDEQYFGPGTRLTVT.

The chain couples TRBV2 to TRBJ1-1, with 9 bases matching TRBD1. With V trimmed by 6 bases and J by 1 base, 3 bases remained unmatched. Germline V lookup: CDR1 SNHLY, CDR2 FYNNEI. The CDR3 extends over 14 amino acids. Written as DNA, the CDR3 is TGTGCCAGCAGGCGGACAGGGGCGAACACTGAAGCTTTCTTT. Translating it yields CASRRTGANTEAFF.

V and J are TRBV6-1 and TRBJ2-7, with D perhaps matching TRBD1 or TRBD2 (6 bases each). Looked up from germline, CDR1 is MNHNS and CDR2 is SASEGT. The V and J ends lost 0 bases and 3 bases respectively, with 18 bases between them. The CDR3 is 17 residues long. The CDR3 DNA is TGTGCCAGCAGTGAAGCGAGGGGGGCAGGGTGGATCTACGAGCAGTACTTC. Translating it yields CASSEARGAGWIYEQYF.